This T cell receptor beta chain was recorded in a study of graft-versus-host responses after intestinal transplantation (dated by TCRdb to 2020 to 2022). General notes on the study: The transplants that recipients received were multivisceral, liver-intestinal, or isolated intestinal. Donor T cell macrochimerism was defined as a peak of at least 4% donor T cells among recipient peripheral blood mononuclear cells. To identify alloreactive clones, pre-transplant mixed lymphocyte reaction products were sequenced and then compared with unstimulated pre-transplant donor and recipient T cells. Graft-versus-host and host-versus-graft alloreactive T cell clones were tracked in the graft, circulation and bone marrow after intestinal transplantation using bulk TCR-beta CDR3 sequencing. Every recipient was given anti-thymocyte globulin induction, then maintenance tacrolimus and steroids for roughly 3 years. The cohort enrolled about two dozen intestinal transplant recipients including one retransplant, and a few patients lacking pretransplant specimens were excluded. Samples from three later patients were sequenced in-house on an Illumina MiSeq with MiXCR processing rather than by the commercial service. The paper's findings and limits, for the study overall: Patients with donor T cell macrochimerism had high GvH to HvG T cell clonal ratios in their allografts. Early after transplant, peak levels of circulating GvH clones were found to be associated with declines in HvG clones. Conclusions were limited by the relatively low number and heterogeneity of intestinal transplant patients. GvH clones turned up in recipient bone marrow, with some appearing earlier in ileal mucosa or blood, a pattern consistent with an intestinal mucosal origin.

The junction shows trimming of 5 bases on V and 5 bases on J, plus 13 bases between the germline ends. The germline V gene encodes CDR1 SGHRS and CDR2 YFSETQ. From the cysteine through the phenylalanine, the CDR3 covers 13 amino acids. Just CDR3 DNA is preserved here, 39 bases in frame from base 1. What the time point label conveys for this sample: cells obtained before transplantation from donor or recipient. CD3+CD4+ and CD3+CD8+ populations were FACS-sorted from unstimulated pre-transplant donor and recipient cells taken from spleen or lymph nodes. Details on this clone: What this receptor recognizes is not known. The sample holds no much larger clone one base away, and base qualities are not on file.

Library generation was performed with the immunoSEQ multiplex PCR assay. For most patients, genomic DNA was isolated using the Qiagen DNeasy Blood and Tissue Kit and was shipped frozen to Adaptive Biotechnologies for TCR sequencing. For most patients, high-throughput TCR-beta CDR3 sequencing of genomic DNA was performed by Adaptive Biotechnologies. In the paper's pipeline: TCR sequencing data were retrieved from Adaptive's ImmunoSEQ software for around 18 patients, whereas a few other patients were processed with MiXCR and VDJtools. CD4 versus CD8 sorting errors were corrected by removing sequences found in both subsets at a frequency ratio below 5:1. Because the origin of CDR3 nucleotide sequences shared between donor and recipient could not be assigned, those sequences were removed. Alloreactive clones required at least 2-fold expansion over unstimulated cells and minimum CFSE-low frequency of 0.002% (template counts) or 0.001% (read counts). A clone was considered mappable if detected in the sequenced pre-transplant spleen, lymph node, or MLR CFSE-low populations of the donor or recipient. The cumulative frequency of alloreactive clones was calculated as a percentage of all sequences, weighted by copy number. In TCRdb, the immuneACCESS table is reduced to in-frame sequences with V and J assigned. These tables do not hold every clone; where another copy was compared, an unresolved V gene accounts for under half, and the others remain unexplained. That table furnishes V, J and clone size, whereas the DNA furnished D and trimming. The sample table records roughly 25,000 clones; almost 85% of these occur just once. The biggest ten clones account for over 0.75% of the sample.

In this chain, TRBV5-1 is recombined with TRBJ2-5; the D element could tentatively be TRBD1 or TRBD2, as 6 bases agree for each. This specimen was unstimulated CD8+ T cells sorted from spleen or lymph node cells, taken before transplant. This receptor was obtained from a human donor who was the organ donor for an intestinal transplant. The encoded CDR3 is CASRRIGGETQYF. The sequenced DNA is TGCGCCAGCAGGAGGATAGGGGGGGAGACCCAGTACTTC.